These T cell receptor beta chains were read from a single sample in a study of cytomegalovirus exposure and HLA in healthy donors. Generated by immunoSEQ multiplex PCR, the TCRdb table keeps only in-frame clones and is missing some. The sample carries about 170,000 clones, about 79% recorded once. The sequenced sample was PBMCs. The source of these receptors is a woman between 45 and 65 years old in good health and CMV-seronegative. Both conserved end residues are part of each CDR3. The order of the fields is D gene, CDR3 length, clone size, J gene, V gene, CDR3 protein, CDR3 DNA. The D gene is left open where the match is weak. For some rows the clone size is stated as once, few or many, or as a class when expanded; others skip it.

d_call: -; cdr3_length: 15; clone_size: -; j_call: TRBJ2-3; v_call: TRBV9; cdr3_aa: CASSDTGVGTDTQYF; cdr3_nt: TGTGCCAGCAGCGACACGGGGGTGGGCACAGATACGCAGTATTTT
d_call: TRBD2; cdr3_length: 17; clone_size: -; j_call: TRBJ2-3; v_call: TRBV5-1; cdr3_aa: CASSSGLAGGRTDTQYF; cdr3_nt: TGCGCCAGCAGCTCGGGACTAGCGGGGGGGCGCACAGATACGCAGTATTTT
d_call: -; cdr3_length: 15; clone_size: -; j_call: TRBJ2-2; v_call: TRBV27; cdr3_aa: CATSAGGGGTGELFF; cdr3_nt: TGTGCCACCTCCGCAGGGGGAGGTGGGACCGGGGAGCTGTTTTTT
d_call: -; cdr3_length: 14; clone_size: -; j_call: TRBJ2-7; v_call: TRBV10-2; cdr3_aa: CASSDRVESYEQYF; cdr3_nt: TGCGCCAGCAGTGACCGGGTTGAATCCTACGAGCAGTACTTC
d_call: TRBD1; cdr3_length: 12; clone_size: -; j_call: TRBJ1-1; v_call: TRBV6-6; cdr3_aa: CALGQGDTEAFF; cdr3_nt: TGTGCCCTGGGCCAGGGGGACACTGAAGCTTTCTTT
d_call: -; cdr3_length: 17; clone_size: few; j_call: TRBJ2-1; v_call: TRBV5-8; cdr3_aa: CASSFDLAASSYNEQFF; cdr3_nt: TGTGCCAGCAGCTTTGATCTTGCGGCTAGCTCCTACAATGAGCAGTTCTTC
d_call: -; cdr3_length: 12; clone_size: -; j_call: TRBJ2-1; v_call: TRBV5-8; cdr3_aa: CASSTQDSLPFF; cdr3_nt: TGTGCCAGCAGCACCCAGGACTCCCTACCGTTCTTC
d_call: TRBD1; cdr3_length: 16; clone_size: -; j_call: TRBJ1-1; v_call: TRBV19; cdr3_aa: CASSIPQGAGGTEAFF; cdr3_nt: TGTGCCAGTAGTATACCCCAGGGGGCAGGCGGCACTGAAGCTTTCTTT
d_call: -; cdr3_length: 13; clone_size: -; j_call: TRBJ1-2; v_call: TRBV7-9; cdr3_aa: CSSSRDNVDGYTF; cdr3_nt: TGTTCCAGCAGCCGCGACAACGTCGATGGCTACACCTTC
d_call: -; cdr3_length: 14; clone_size: -; j_call: TRBJ2-5; v_call: TRBV19; cdr3_aa: CASSMVRGGETQYF; cdr3_nt: TGTGCCAGTAGTATGGTCAGGGGCGGAGAGACCCAGTACTTC
d_call: -; cdr3_length: 15; clone_size: -; j_call: TRBJ2-7; v_call: TRBV7-9; cdr3_aa: CASSFPIGGVYEQYF; cdr3_nt: TGTGCCAGCAGCTTCCCCATAGGAGGGGTGTACGAGCAGTACTTC
d_call: -; cdr3_length: 12; clone_size: -; j_call: TRBJ1-5; v_call: TRBV6-1; cdr3_aa: CASRRTLQPQHF; cdr3_nt: TGTGCCAGCAGGCGAACCCTCCAGCCCCAGCATTTT
d_call: TRBD2; cdr3_length: 16; clone_size: -; j_call: TRBJ2-7; v_call: TRBV19; cdr3_aa: CASSPSGTSGSYEQYF; cdr3_nt: TGTGCCAGTAGTCCTTCCGGGACTAGCGGGAGCTACGAGCAGTACTTC
d_call: -; cdr3_length: 14; clone_size: -; j_call: TRBJ2-7; v_call: TRBV13; cdr3_aa: CASSPRGTTYEQYF; cdr3_nt: TGTGCCAGCAGCCCTCGCGGGACCACCTACGAGCAGTACTTC
d_call: TRBD2; cdr3_length: 15; clone_size: -; j_call: TRBJ2-3; v_call: TRBV7-9; cdr3_aa: CASSFLRGGADTQYF; cdr3_nt: TGTGCCAGCAGCTTTTTGCGGGGGGGCGCCGATACGCAGTATTTT
d_call: -; cdr3_length: 13; clone_size: -; j_call: TRBJ1-2; v_call: TRBV18; cdr3_aa: CASSPQGYGGYTF; cdr3_nt: TGTGCCAGCTCACCACAGGGGTACGGTGGCTACACCTTC
d_call: -; cdr3_length: 13; clone_size: once; j_call: TRBJ2-5; v_call: TRBV7-6; cdr3_aa: CASSLDRQETQYF; cdr3_nt: TGTGCCAGCAGCTTGGACAGACAAGAGACCCAGTACTTC
d_call: -; cdr3_length: 14; clone_size: -; j_call: TRBJ2-2; v_call: TRBV2; cdr3_aa: CASSELPNTGELFF; cdr3_nt: TGTGCCAGCTCGGAACTACCGAACACCGGGGAGCTGTTTTTT
d_call: -; cdr3_length: 14; clone_size: -; j_call: TRBJ2-6; v_call: TRBV10-1; cdr3_aa: CASSIPSGANVLTF; cdr3_nt: TGCGCCAGCAGTATTCCATCTGGGGCCAACGTCCTGACTTTC
d_call: TRBD1; cdr3_length: 16; clone_size: -; j_call: TRBJ1-5; v_call: TRBV2; cdr3_aa: CASSGTGTGFVQPQHF; cdr3_nt: TGTGCCAGCAGCGGAACCGGGACAGGGTTTGTCCAGCCCCAGCATTTT
d_call: TRBD1; cdr3_length: 15; clone_size: -; j_call: TRBJ1-1; v_call: TRBV27; cdr3_aa: CASSVTGVMNTEAFF; cdr3_nt: TGTGCCAGCAGCGTCACAGGGGTTATGAACACTGAAGCTTTCTTT
d_call: TRBD1; cdr3_length: 16; clone_size: -; j_call: TRBJ2-7; v_call: TRBV11-2; cdr3_aa: CASSLFRGQGAWEQYF; cdr3_nt: TGTGCCAGCAGCTTATTTAGGGGACAGGGGGCATGGGAGCAGTACTTC
d_call: -; cdr3_length: 16; clone_size: few; j_call: TRBJ1-2; v_call: TRBV27; cdr3_aa: CASSLSVQVANYGYTF; cdr3_nt: TGTGCCAGCAGTTTATCGGTCCAGGTCGCTAACTATGGCTACACCTTC
d_call: -; cdr3_length: 17; clone_size: -; j_call: TRBJ2-7; v_call: TRBV4-2; cdr3_aa: CASSQDGGTVSSYEQYF; cdr3_nt: TGTGCCAGCAGCCAAGATGGCGGGACAGTGAGCTCCTACGAGCAGTACTTC
d_call: -; cdr3_length: 15; clone_size: -; j_call: TRBJ2-1; v_call: TRBV18; cdr3_aa: CASSPDTLVVNEQFF; cdr3_nt: TGTGCCAGCTCACCTGACACTCTGGTAGTCAATGAGCAGTTCTTC
d_call: -; cdr3_length: 14; clone_size: -; j_call: TRBJ1-2; v_call: TRBV28; cdr3_aa: CASSFNGQAYGYTF; cdr3_nt: TGTGCCAGCAGTTTTAATGGGCAGGCCTATGGCTACACCTTC
d_call: -; cdr3_length: 16; clone_size: once; j_call: TRBJ1-2; v_call: TRBV28; cdr3_aa: CASIDSSLGAYYGYTF; cdr3_nt: TGTGCCAGCATCGATTCCTCCCTGGGGGCTTACTATGGCTACACCTTC
d_call: TRBD1; cdr3_length: 12; clone_size: few; j_call: TRBJ2-7; v_call: TRBV6-1; cdr3_aa: CASGDRADEQYF; cdr3_nt: TGTGCCAGTGGGGACAGGGCGGACGAGCAGTACTTC
d_call: -; cdr3_length: 13; clone_size: -; j_call: TRBJ1-2; v_call: TRBV28; cdr3_aa: CASKAGVFHGYTF; cdr3_nt: TGTGCCAGCAAGGCGGGGGTTTTTCATGGCTACACCTTC
d_call: -; cdr3_length: 13; clone_size: -; j_call: TRBJ1-5; v_call: TRBV28; cdr3_aa: CASSLWDWQPQHF; cdr3_nt: TGTGCCAGCAGTTTATGGGACTGGCAGCCCCAGCATTTT
d_call: -; cdr3_length: 14; clone_size: -; j_call: TRBJ1-3; v_call: TRBV5-1; cdr3_aa: CASSETAGGNTIYF; cdr3_nt: TGCGCCAGCAGCGAGACTGCAGGGGGAAACACCATATATTTT
d_call: -; cdr3_length: 14; clone_size: -; j_call: TRBJ2-3; v_call: TRBV5-4; cdr3_aa: CASKDSSHTDTQYF; cdr3_nt: TGTGCCAGCAAGGACTCATCACACACAGATACGCAGTATTTT
d_call: -; cdr3_length: 15; clone_size: -; j_call: TRBJ1-2; v_call: TRBV7-9; cdr3_aa: CASSSLWALDYGYTF; cdr3_nt: TGTGCCAGCAGCTCGCTCTGGGCGTTAGACTATGGCTACACCTTC
d_call: TRBD1; cdr3_length: 15; clone_size: -; j_call: TRBJ1-2; v_call: TRBV4-3; cdr3_aa: CASSREGQKVNGYTF; cdr3_nt: TGCGCCAGCAGCCGTGAGGGACAGAAGGTGAATGGCTACACCTTC
d_call: -; cdr3_length: 15; clone_size: -; j_call: TRBJ1-4; v_call: TRBV11-2; cdr3_aa: CASSLGQAPREKLFF; cdr3_nt: TGTGCCAGCAGCTTGGGGCAGGCACCGAGGGAAAAACTGTTTTTT
d_call: -; cdr3_length: 16; clone_size: -; j_call: TRBJ1-5; v_call: TRBV4-3; cdr3_aa: CASSQDPQGIGQPQHF; cdr3_nt: TGCGCCAGCAGCCAAGACCCGCAGGGGATCGGACAGCCCCAGCATTTT
d_call: -; cdr3_length: 13; clone_size: -; j_call: TRBJ2-5; v_call: TRBV18; cdr3_aa: CASSTLGAETQYF; cdr3_nt: TGTGCCAGCTCAACGCTTGGGGCGGAGACCCAGTACTTC
d_call: TRBD2; cdr3_length: 13; clone_size: -; j_call: TRBJ2-4; v_call: TRBV6-5; cdr3_aa: CASSLREGYIQYF; cdr3_nt: TGTGCCAGCAGTCTCAGGGAGGGATACATTCAGTACTTC
d_call: TRBD1; cdr3_length: 14; clone_size: few; j_call: TRBJ2-7; v_call: TRBV6-6; cdr3_aa: CASSYGTGGNEQYF; cdr3_nt: TGTGCCAGCAGTTACGGGACAGGGGGCAACGAGCAGTACTTC
d_call: TRBD1; cdr3_length: 19; clone_size: -; j_call: TRBJ1-2; v_call: TRBV29-1; cdr3_aa: CSVGEWGQAPSQRGGGYTF; cdr3_nt: TGCAGCGTTGGAGAATGGGGACAGGCCCCGAGCCAGAGAGGTGGGGGCTACACCTTC
d_call: TRBD1; cdr3_length: 14; clone_size: -; j_call: TRBJ2-7; v_call: TRBV18; cdr3_aa: CASSRQGATYEQYF; cdr3_nt: TGTGCCAGCTCCAGACAGGGGGCCACCTACGAGCAGTACTTC
d_call: TRBD2; cdr3_length: 20; clone_size: -; j_call: TRBJ2-1; v_call: TRBV10-3; cdr3_aa: CAISDSGQVGTSGRRNEQFF; cdr3_nt: TGTGCCATCAGTGACTCAGGTCAGGTTGGGACTAGCGGGAGACGAAATGAGCAGTTCTTC
d_call: -; cdr3_length: 12; clone_size: -; j_call: TRBJ2-7; v_call: TRBV15; cdr3_aa: CATSKDSAVEDF; cdr3_nt: TGTGCCACCAGCAAGGACAGTGCGGTTGAGGACTTC
d_call: TRBD1; cdr3_length: 14; clone_size: -; j_call: TRBJ1-1; v_call: TRBV5-1; cdr3_aa: CASKLTGLNTEAFF; cdr3_nt: TGCGCCAGCAAACTGACAGGGCTCAACACTGAAGCTTTCTTT
d_call: -; cdr3_length: 14; clone_size: -; j_call: TRBJ2-7; v_call: TRBV10-3; cdr3_aa: CATGGQAFTYEQYF; cdr3_nt: TGTGCCACGGGGGGACAGGCTTTCACCTACGAGCAGTACTTC
d_call: TRBD1; cdr3_length: 14; clone_size: once; j_call: TRBJ1-2; v_call: TRBV6-1; cdr3_aa: CASSFGQGDYGYTF; cdr3_nt: TGTGCCAGCAGCTTTGGACAGGGAGACTATGGCTACACCTTC
d_call: TRBD2; cdr3_length: 15; clone_size: once; j_call: TRBJ2-2; v_call: TRBV28; cdr3_aa: CASSPRTSGAGELFF; cdr3_nt: TGTGCCAGCAGTCCAAGGACTAGCGGGGCCGGGGAGCTGTTTTTT
d_call: TRBD1; cdr3_length: 13; clone_size: -; j_call: TRBJ1-5; v_call: TRBV27; cdr3_aa: CASRDRGSQPQHF; cdr3_nt: TGTGCCAGCCGGGACAGGGGGAGTCAGCCCCAGCATTTT
d_call: TRBD2; cdr3_length: 17; clone_size: -; j_call: TRBJ2-6; v_call: TRBV5-8; cdr3_aa: CASSRGLAGVEANVLTF; cdr3_nt: TGTGCCAGCAGCAGGGGACTAGCGGGAGTTGAGGCCAACGTCCTGACTTTC
d_call: -; cdr3_length: 14; clone_size: -; j_call: TRBJ1-5; v_call: TRBV15; cdr3_aa: CATSRGQENQPQHF; cdr3_nt: TGTGCCACCAGCAGAGGACAGGAGAATCAGCCCCAGCATTTT
d_call: TRBD1; cdr3_length: 14; clone_size: -; j_call: TRBJ2-7; v_call: TRBV28; cdr3_aa: CASSLGTGLGEQYF; cdr3_nt: TGTGCCAGCAGTTTAGGGACAGGGCTGGGCGAGCAGTACTTC
d_call: TRBD2; cdr3_length: 14; clone_size: -; j_call: TRBJ2-1; v_call: TRBV7-2; cdr3_aa: CASRLAGAINEQFF; cdr3_nt: TGTGCCAGCAGACTAGCGGGAGCCATCAATGAGCAGTTCTTC
d_call: -; cdr3_length: 14; clone_size: -; j_call: TRBJ1-2; v_call: TRBV29-1; cdr3_aa: CSVDSHSRGYGYTF; cdr3_nt: TGCAGCGTTGATTCACACTCAAGGGGCTATGGCTACACCTTC
d_call: -; cdr3_length: 15; clone_size: many; j_call: TRBJ1-2; v_call: TRBV5-1; cdr3_aa: CASSPRIGRDEGYTF; cdr3_nt: TGCGCCAGCAGCCCTCGGATCGGGAGGGATGAGGGCTACACCTTC
d_call: TRBD2; cdr3_length: 15; clone_size: -; j_call: TRBJ2-1; v_call: TRBV6-1; cdr3_aa: CASSDGAGDYNEQFF; cdr3_nt: TGTGCCAGCAGTGATGGAGCGGGAGACTACAATGAGCAGTTCTTC
d_call: -; cdr3_length: 16; clone_size: -; j_call: TRBJ2-5; v_call: TRBV28; cdr3_aa: CASSLGRTRSQETQYF; cdr3_nt: TGTGCCAGCAGTTTAGGTCGGACACGGAGTCAAGAGACCCAGTACTTC
d_call: -; cdr3_length: 15; clone_size: -; j_call: TRBJ2-7; v_call: TRBV4-3; cdr3_aa: CASSQTWTGVDEQYF; cdr3_nt: TGCGCCAGCAGCCAAACTTGGACGGGGGTCGACGAGCAGTACTTC
d_call: TRBD1; cdr3_length: 16; clone_size: -; j_call: TRBJ2-7; v_call: TRBV6-5; cdr3_aa: CASSYSDRGFSYEQYF; cdr3_nt: TGTGCCAGCAGTTACTCGGACAGGGGCTTTTCCTACGAGCAGTACTTC
d_call: TRBD1; cdr3_length: 14; clone_size: -; j_call: TRBJ1-2; v_call: TRBV18; cdr3_aa: CASSPLGQGDGYTF; cdr3_nt: TGTGCCAGCTCACCACTGGGACAGGGCGATGGCTACACCTTC
d_call: TRBD2; cdr3_length: 15; clone_size: -; j_call: TRBJ2-7; v_call: TRBV5-4; cdr3_aa: CASSLPSGSRGEQYF; cdr3_nt: TGTGCCAGCAGCTTGCCTAGCGGGAGTAGGGGCGAGCAGTACTTC